These 26 T cell receptor beta chains originate from one sample sequenced in a study of blood T cell repertoires in COVID-19. The data were produced by immunoSEQ multiplex PCR, yet TCRdb's version contains in-frame clones alone and is incomplete. The sample carries about 400,000 clones, 70% to 90% recorded once. Sequences were obtained from peripheral blood. These receptors all stem from a human donor in a cohort sampled during active COVID-19.

This chain uses TRBV14 with TRBJ2-7; 7 bases agree with TRBD1. With V trimmed by 1 base and J by 9 bases, 6 bases remained unmatched. Germline V gene sequence: CDR1 SGHDN, CDR2 FVKESK. The CDR3 contains 13 residues. The DNA of the CDR3 is TGTGCCAGCAGCCAAGCGAGACAGGGTGTGCAGTACTTC. Protein sequence: CASSQARQGVQYF.

The chain couples TRBV7-2 to TRBJ2-3; 10 positions agree with TRBD2. Germline CDR1 is SGHTA and CDR2 is FQGNSA. The CDR3 loop spans 15 amino acids. J gave up 1 base and V 5 bases, and 3 bases lay outside the gene matches. The chain's CDR3 is CASSRTSGGTDTQYF. The CDR3 region has the DNA TGTGCCAGCAGCCGCACTAGCGGGGGCACAGATACGCAGTATTTT.

The V call is TRBV28, the J call TRBJ2-6; possibly TRBD1 for D (6 bases). CDR1 and CDR2 from the germline V gene are MDHEN and SYDVKM. Trimming shortened V by 5 bases and J by 1 base, and 9 bases separated the two germline ends. There are 15 residues in the CDR3. CDR3 amino acids: CASSDQGSGANVLTF. The DNA for the CDR3 is TGTGCCAGCAGTGATCAGGGGTCTGGGGCCAACGTCCTGACTTTC.

The rearrangement links TRBV7-9 to TRBJ1-5, with D unclear. V was pared by 5 bases and J by 0 bases, with 14 bases between. CDR3 size: 16 residues. The germline V gene has CDR1 SEHNR and CDR2 FQNEAQ (reference sequence). CDR3 sequence reads: CASSGVGDYSNQPQHF. In nucleotides, the CDR3 is TGTGCCAGCAGCGGGGTCGGAGACTATAGCAATCAGCCCCAGCATTTT.

V gene TRBV7-7 combines with J gene TRBJ2-7; D ambiguous. This CDR3 has 13 amino acids. In germline, CDR1 is SSHAT, CDR2 FNYEAQ (reference sequence). V dropped 0 bases and J dropped 3 bases, with 6 bases sitting between them. The CDR3 region has the DNA TGTGCCAGCAGCTTAGCGCCCGGCTACGAGCAGTACTTC. It is translated as CASSLAPGYEQYF.

The genes are TRBV11-2 and TRBJ1-6; 9 bases map to TRBD1. The junction had 1 base not matched to a gene; V was cut back by 1 base and J by 6 bases. CDR3 size: 15 residues. Germline V CDR1 and CDR2: SGHAT, FQNNGV. CDR3 loop: CASSLGDRVNSPLHF. The CDR3 region has the DNA TGTGCCAGCAGCTTAGGGGACAGGGTTAATTCACCCCTCCACTTT.

The chain employs TRBV9 and TRBJ2-3; 12 positions agree with TRBD2. The CDR3 runs 19 residues. Germline lookup yields CDR1 SGDLS and CDR2 YYNGEE. After removal of 0 bases from V and 13 bases from J, the junction contained 21 bases not matched to a gene. CDR3: CASSVAGQKLAGGPPREYF. The CDR3 bases are TGTGCCAGCAGCGTAGCTGGGCAGAAGCTAGCGGGAGGGCCGCCTCGGGAGTATTTT. Filled out from reference TRBV9 and TRBJ2-3, the complete variable domain reads DSGVTQTPKHLITATGQRVTLRCSPRSGDLSVYWYQQSLDQGLQFLIQYYNGEERAKGNILERFSAQQFPDLHSELNLSSLELGDSALYFCASSVAGQKLAGGPPREYFGPGTRLTVL.

V usage is TRBV3-1 (or the pseudogene TRBV3-2) and J usage is TRBJ1-2, with 7 bases identical to TRBD1. V dropped 5 bases and J dropped 7; count of bases not matched to a gene: 10. The CDR3 totals 14 residues. Germline CDR1 LGHDT, CDR2 YNNKEL (reference sequence). CDR3 sequence reads: CASSTSDRSGGYTF. The CDR3 DNA reads TGTGCCAGCAGCACTTCGGACAGGTCGGGTGGCTACACCTTC.

This clone occurred once. The V call is TRBV7-2, the J call TRBJ2-6; unclear D gene. This CDR3 comprises 16 residues. The V end lost 1 base, the J end lost 0 bases, and 7 bases lay between the germline ends. Germline assignment: CDR1 SGHTA and CDR2 FQGNSA. The DNA of the CDR3 is TGTGCCAGCAGCTTAGATAGATCCTCTGGGGCCAACGTCCTGACTTTC. Protein: CASSLDRSSGANVLTF.

This clone came up once. This chain uses TRBV5-1 with TRBJ1-1; TRBD1 is a possible D gene (6 bases). In germline, CDR1 is SGHRS, CDR2 YFSETQ. CDR3 length: 14 amino acids. V was shortened by 1 base and J by 5 bases, with 12 bases between the two germline ends. The CDR3 DNA reads TGCGCCAGCAGCTTGCCAGGGGTGGGAACTGAAGCTTTCTTT. Translated, it gives CASSLPGVGTEAFF.

The chain combines TRBV7-8 with TRBJ2-1; D perhaps matches TRBD1 (5 bases). CDR1 and CDR2 (germline): SGHVS, FQNEAQ. The CDR3 is made up of 16 amino acids. The V gene lost 0 bases and the J gene lost 4 bases, with 13 bases spanning the gap. For the CDR3, the DNA is TGTGCCAGCAGCTTAGCGCTGGGGCAGCCGTACAATGAGCAGTTCTTC. Its protein product is CASSLALGQPYNEQFF.

This chain joins TRBV19 and TRBJ2-1, with 12 bases matching TRBD2. The trim removed 6 bases at V and 2 bases at J, leaving 5 bases unmatched. This CDR3 has 16 amino acids. Per germline, CDR1 LNHDA and CDR2 SQIVND (reference sequence). This CDR3 reads CASSTLAGGPYNEQFF. The CDR3 DNA sequence: TGTGCCAGTAGCACACTAGCGGGAGGTCCCTACAATGAGCAGTTCTTC.

The chain combines TRBV11-2 with TRBJ1-2; possibly TRBD1 for D (5 bases). V was shortened by 6 bases and J by 6 bases, with 14 bases between the two germline ends. The CDR3 is made up of 13 amino acids. Looked up from germline, CDR1 is SGHAT and CDR2 is FQNNGV. The CDR3 DNA follows: TGTGCCAGCAGGCGAATAGGGGTTAATGGCTACACCTTC. It yields the protein CASRRIGVNGYTF.

This clone occurred a few times. The chain combines TRBV29-1 with TRBJ1-1, with 8 bases aligning to TRBD1. The CDR3 is 16 amino acids. V shed 4 bases, J shed 4 bases, and the junction held 14 bases outside the gene matches. The germline CDR1 and CDR2 sequences are SQVTM and ANQGSEA. The CDR3 nucleotides read TGCAGCGTTGTTCCCCAGGGGGCTGCCCATTTCACTGAAGCTTTCTTT. It yields the protein CSVVPQGAAHFTEAFF.

V gene TRBV19 combines with J gene TRBJ2-1, with 9 positions matching TRBD2. The CDR3 extends over 15 amino acids. CDR1 and CDR2 (germline): LNHDA, SQIVND (reference sequence). Trimming removed 1 base from V and 4 bases from J; junction bases left unmatched: 2. CDR3 DNA: TGTGCCAGTAGTATAGGGACTAGCGAGTACAATGAGCAGTTCTTC. It codes for CASSIGTSEYNEQFF.

J is TRBJ1-4 and V is TRBV4-1, with 10 bases identical to TRBD1. Germline CDR1 and CDR2: MGHRA and YSYEKL. V was clipped by 6 bases and J by 0 bases; unmatched bases: 7. CDR3 size: 17 residues. CDR3 region: CASRQGQGFATNEKLFF. The CDR3 DNA is TGCGCCAGCAGACAGGGACAGGGGTTTGCAACTAATGAAAAACTGTTTTTT.

The rearrangement links TRBV28 to TRBJ1-3; 7 positions agree with TRBD1. Germline V gives CDR1 MDHEN, CDR2 SYDVKM. The CDR3 is made up of 18 amino acids. Germline trimming cut 5 bases from V and 0 bases from J; bases unmatched to any gene: 13. CDR3 in DNA: TGTGCCAGCAGTCTCCCCGGGACAGACCTTTTCTCTGGAAACACCATATATTTT. This encodes CASSLPGTDLFSGNTIYF.

The chain uses TRBV30 and TRBJ1-4; no definite D call. Germline V gives CDR1 GTSNPN, CDR2 SVGIG (reference sequence). The CDR3 covers 14 residues. Deletions cut 8 bases from V and 0 bases from J, with 13 bases between. CDR3 DNA sequence: TGTGCCCGGAAAAACAGAGCAACTAATGAAAAACTGTTTTTT. Encoded protein: CARKNRATNEKLFF.

V gene TRBV4-1 combines with J gene TRBJ2-1; the match to TRBD1 covers 10 bases. Germline loops: CDR1 MGHRA, CDR2 YSYEKL. The V segment lost 0 bases and the J segment 9 bases; nucleotides outside the gene matches: 11. The CDR3 has 17 amino acids. CDR3 nucleotides: TGCGCCAGCAGCCAAGAATCCGGGACAGGGGTTTTAGGTGAGCAGTTCTTC. Amino acids: CASSQESGTGVLGEQFF.

The rearrangement links TRBV5-1 to TRBJ1-3, with TRBD1 matching over 8 bases. CDR1 is SGHRS, CDR2 YFSETQ, per germline. Trimming at V came to 4 bases and at J to 2 bases, leaving 8 bases not matched to a gene. The CDR3 contains 16 residues. This chain's CDR3 is CASSPQPGQAGNTIYF. The CDR3, as DNA: TGCGCCAGCAGCCCTCAACCGGGACAGGCTGGAAACACCATATATTTT.

The chain combines TRBV6-5 with TRBJ1-5, with TRBD1 matching 11 bases. With 6 bases clipped from V and 5 bases from J, the junction kept 6 bases outside the gene matches. The CDR3 covers 15 residues. Germline V gene data show CDR1 as MNHEY and CDR2 as SVGAGI. In DNA form, the CDR3 reads TGTGCCAGCAGGCCCGGGACAGGGGGGTATCAGCCCCAGCATTTT. Encoded protein: CASRPGTGGYQPQHF.

A word on this clone: One junction end disagrees with the germline gene, perhaps due to a read error. Other DNA sequences in the sample encode the same CDR3. The chain couples TRBV3-1 (or the pseudogene TRBV3-2) to TRBJ2-5; perhaps TRBD2 as D (6 bases). CDR3 size: 13 residues. Germline V CDR1 and CDR2: LGHDT, YNNKEL (reference sequence). CDR3 sequence reads: CASSLGLQETQYF. The CDR3 DNA reads as TGCGCCAGCAGCCTGGGACTGCAAGAGACCCAGTACTTC.

Note on this clone: Other DNA sequences in the same sample also yield this CDR3. The chain links TRBV19 to TRBJ1-5; D is ambiguous. Germline CDR1 reads LNHDA; CDR2 reads SQIVND (reference sequence). Between the trimmed V and J ends, which lost 3 bases and 0 bases, there was a span of 9 bases. The CDR3 totals 15 residues. DNA of the CDR3: TGTGCCAGTAGTATTCGAGTATATAGCAATCAGCCCCAGCATTTT. Its translation: CASSIRVYSNQPQHF.

The chain carries TRBV28 and TRBJ2-1; 7 bases map to TRBD2. Germline CDR1 MDHEN, CDR2 SYDVKM. The length of the CDR3 is 16 residues. Losses at the gene ends were 3 bases for V and 0 bases for J; bases not matched to a gene: 5. The CDR3 DNA is TGTGCCAGCAGTTTCGGGGGGACTTCCTCCTACAATGAGCAGTTCTTC. Translating it yields CASSFGGTSSYNEQFF. Looking up the rest from reference TRBV28 and TRBJ2-1 gives the full variable domain: DVKVTQSSRYLVKRTGEKVFLECVQDMDHENMFWYRQDPGLGLRLIYFSYDVKMKEKGDIPEGYSVSREKKERFSLILESASTNQTSMYLCASSFGGTSSYNEQFFGPGTRLTVL.

The chain uses TRBV6-6 and TRBJ2-5; no reliable D call. Trimming cost V 5 bases and J 1 base, with 11 bases left between them. The CDR3 is 14 amino acids. CDR1 is MNHNY, CDR2 SVGAGI, per germline (reference sequence). The CDR3: CASSSPVSQETQYF. The CDR3 DNA follows: TGTGCCAGCAGTAGTCCGGTTTCCCAAGAGACCCAGTACTTC.

The CDR3 reads CASSQENGGEVEQYF. Written as DNA, the CDR3 is TGCGCCAGCAGCCAAGAAAACGGGGGGGAGGTCGAGCAGTACTTC. The chain uses TRBV4-1 and TRBJ2-7, with 8 nucleotides matching TRBD2. This CDR3 has 15 amino acids. V trimming: 0 bases; J trimming: 6 bases; junction bases outside the gene matches: 7. The germline gives CDR1 MGHRA, CDR2 YSYEKL.